This TCR beta chain was documented in a study of identical twins. Trimming took 6 bases from V and 0 from J, leaving 9 bases between them. CDR3 length equals 15 residues. CDR1 is SEHNR, CDR2 FQNEAQ, per germline (reference sequence). Each CDR3 protein is one row after TCRdb ran MiXCR on the 5' RACE reads. The sample has about 520,000 distinct CDR3 sequences, around 20% seen once. Separately, the same data were catalogued under a study of T cells expressing NK-cell markers.

The source is a woman aged 18 to 35 in good health. The chain combines TRBV7-9 with TRBJ2-6; D unclear. Sequenced material: CD4+ T cells sorted from blood. CDR3 residues: CASRGVDSGANVLTF. CDR3 nucleotides: TGTGCCAGCAGAGGAGTCGACTCTGGGGCCAACGTCCTGACTTTC.